The 10 T cell receptor beta chains in this list originate from one sample, sequenced in a study of blood T cell repertoires in COVID-19. Clones were sequenced by immunoSEQ multiplex PCR, and TCRdb holds only the in-frame ones, with some missing. The sample holds 85,000 to 95,000 clones, 70% to 90% seen once. The sequencing sample was made of peripheral blood. Every receptor here comes from a woman older than 75 with acute or convalescent COVID-19.

The V gene is TRBV7-9, the J gene TRBJ1-2; 7 bases line up with TRBD1. Trimming removed 5 bases from V and 2 bases from J; junction bases left unmatched: 14. CDR1 is SEHNR, CDR2 FQNEAQ, per germline (reference sequence). CDR3 size: 17 residues. The CDR3 protein is CASSPPLQGRPNYGYTF. CDR3 DNA: TGTGCCAGCAGCCCCCCCCTACAGGGGCGACCAAACTATGGCTACACCTTC.

The CDR3 protein is CASQGTMNTEAFF. DNA of the CDR3: TGTGCCAGCCAGGGAACCATGAACACTGAAGCTTTCTTT. The chain is built from TRBV5-4 and TRBJ1-1; D might be TRBD1 (5 bases). Germline values: CDR1 SGHNT, CDR2 YYREEE (reference sequence). V was pared by 7 bases and J by 0 bases, with 10 bases between. The CDR3 loop spans 13 amino acids.

This chain links TRBV29-1 with TRBJ1-2; D not resolved. V lost 4 bases, J lost 4 bases, and 19 bases lay in between. Germline assignment: CDR1 SQVTM and CDR2 ANQGSEA. CDR3 size: 15 residues. This CDR3 is CSVGGGWGGRYGYTF. The DNA of the CDR3 is TGCAGCGTTGGAGGCGGTTGGGGAGGGCGCTATGGCTACACCTTC.

The genes are TRBV18 and TRBJ1-3; 8 nucleotides line up with TRBD1. The CDR3 length is 16 residues. Germline-derived CDR1 and CDR2 are KGHSH and LQKENI. Trimming removed 0 bases from V and 4 bases from J; junction bases left unmatched: 5. The CDR3 region is CASSPPGTGGGNTIYF. Here the CDR3 DNA reads TGTGCCAGCTCACCACCCGGAACAGGGGGAGGAAACACCATATATTTT.

DNA of the CDR3: TGCGCCAGCAGCCAAGGGTCCGGGGGACGAGGAAACACCATATATTTT. Translated, it gives CASSQGSGGRGNTIYF. The chain has TRBV4-1 and TRBJ1-3, with D possibly TRBD1 on 5 matching bases. Germline CDR1 MGHRA, CDR2 YSYEKL. V was cut by 1 base and J by 4 bases, with 14 bases left in between. The CDR3 length is 16 residues.

This chain connects TRBV18 to TRBJ1-1; D call uncertain. CDR3 size: 13 residues. The germline V gene has CDR1 KGHSH and CDR2 LQKENI. V lost 2 bases and J lost 0, with 4 bases in between. The CDR3 DNA follows: TGTGCCAGCTCACCATCCATGAACACTGAAGCTTTCTTT. It encodes CASSPSMNTEAFF.

This clone occurred once. DNA of the CDR3: TGTGCCAGCAGCGCGACAGCTTCCTACGAGCAGTACTTC. Its translation is CASSATASYEQYF. This sequence joins TRBV11-2 and TRBJ2-7; TRBD1 is a possible D gene (5 bases). V lost 5 bases, J lost 1 base, and 9 bases lay in between. Germline values: CDR1 SGHAT, CDR2 FQNNGV. The CDR3 totals 13 residues.

The gene calls are TRBV6-2 or TRBV6-3 and TRBJ1-5, with a weak D call TRBD1 (5 bases). This CDR3 comprises 14 residues. Germline CDR1 is MNHEY and CDR2 is SVGEGT. Trimming shortened V by 2 bases and J by 1 base, and 6 bases separated the two germline ends. The CDR3 DNA is TGTGCCAGCAGTTACCCAGGGAGCAATCAGCCCCAGCATTTT. Protein: CASSYPGSNQPQHF.

This chain uses TRBV11-2 with TRBJ2-4; 8 bases line up with TRBD2. Losses at the gene ends were 1 base for V and 7 bases for J; bases not matched to a gene: 0. This CDR3 spans 13 amino acids. The germline V gene encodes CDR1 SGHAT and CDR2 FQNNGV. CDR3 sequence reads: CASSLGGGNIQYF. In DNA form, the CDR3 reads TGTGCCAGCAGCTTAGGCGGGGGGAACATTCAGTACTTC.

The chain uses TRBV30 and TRBJ1-6; 7 bases are shared with TRBD1. CDR1 and CDR2 (germline): GTSNPN, SVGIG (reference sequence). The CDR3 length is 14 residues. Trimming took 3 bases from V and 14 from J; bases not matched to a gene: 13. The CDR3 sequence is CAWSRGTAPRALHF. CDR3 bases: TGTGCCTGGAGCCGCGGGACAGCCCCCAGGGCCCTCCACTTT.